The TCR beta chain described here comes from a study of long-term antiretroviral therapy in people with HIV. At the level of the study: The 2015 recommendation for immediate ART came about a decade after the earliest samples.

The run of the v3.0 immunoSEQ assay was at survey level. Data came from immunoSEQ multiplex PCR; TCRdb stores just in-frame clones and leaves some out. Seen here are about 21,000 clones, roughly 91% observed once, and the top ten hold 3.5%. Turning to this clone: Antigen: not known.

Study conclusions and caveats: The ART regimens used between the mid-2000s and the late 2010s may be less effective than current ones. Clones with expansion before ART led the repertoire at all time points.

Specimens carried about 0.85-10 million cryopreserved PBMC before DNA extraction. Trimming cost V 7 bases and J 1 base, with 10 bases left between them. Germline V gives CDR1 SGHAT, CDR2 FQNNGV. This CDR3 contains 14 residues. The TCR sequence derives from a man aged 55 to 70 with HIV. This rearrangement joins TRBV11-2 to TRBJ2-2; D not resolved. This specimen was unsorted PBMCs, taken 2.3 years after starting antiretroviral therapy. The CDR3 sequence is CASMFARNTGELFF. Here the CDR3 DNA reads TGTGCCAGCATGTTTGCCCGGAACACCGGGGAGCTGTTTTTT.